Below, 23 T cell receptor beta chains from the same sample are listed, as sequenced in a study of blood T cell repertoires in COVID-19. TCRdb's table, derived via immunoSEQ multiplex PCR, lists solely in-frame clones and lacks some. The data hold 270,000 or so clones, with about 80% observed a single time. The material sequenced was peripheral blood. The receptors here all came from a woman between 50 and 59 years old who had recovered from COVID-19.

The V call is TRBV6-5, the J call TRBJ2-2; possible D gene TRBD1, 5 bases. Germline V gives CDR1 MNHEY, CDR2 SVGAGI. Deletions cut 7 bases from V and 7 bases from J, with 16 bases between. This CDR3 is built from 14 residues. CDR3 in DNA: TGTGCCAGCACCCCGGAGACAGCTGTCGGGGAGCTGTTTTTT. Its protein product is CASTPETAVGELFF.

CDR3 loop: CASSQAAGTGRGNTIYF. The CDR3 DNA sequence: TGTGCCAGCAGCCAAGCCGCCGGGACAGGGCGGGGAAACACCATATATTTT. The V gene is TRBV3-1 (or the pseudogene TRBV3-2), the J gene TRBJ1-3, with 9 nucleotides matching TRBD1. Germline V gene lookup returns CDR1 LGHDT and CDR2 YNNKEL (reference sequence). V shed 1 base, J shed 4 bases, and the junction held 8 bases outside the gene matches. The CDR3 consists of 17 residues.

The rearrangement uses TRBV4-2 and TRBJ2-7; D remains ambiguous. The germline gives CDR1 LGHNA, CDR2 YNFKEQ. This CDR3 spans 13 amino acids. Between the trimmed V and J ends, which lost 1 base and 3 bases, there was a span of 7 bases. The CDR3 sequence: CASSQGRNYEQYF. CDR3 sequence (DNA): TGTGCCAGCAGCCAAGGCAGGAACTACGAGCAGTACTTC.

The DNA of the CDR3 is TGTGCCAGCAATCTAATACCGGGACAGGCGGGGTCACCCCTCCACTTT. Translated, it gives CASNLIPGQAGSPLHF. The V and J genes are TRBV6-6 and TRBJ1-6, with 8 bases matching TRBD1. V lost 7 bases and J lost 10; bases outside the gene matches: 15. Germline V gene data show CDR1 as MNHNY and CDR2 as SVGAGI (reference sequence). The CDR3 is 16 residues long.

This chain joins TRBV28 and TRBJ1-2; D possibly corresponds to TRBD1 (6 bases). Per germline, CDR1 MDHEN and CDR2 SYDVKM. The CDR3 covers 13 residues. The V and J ends lost 3 bases and 7 bases respectively, with 12 bases between them. This CDR3 reads CASSFGEGGGYTF. The DNA for the CDR3 is TGTGCCAGCAGTTTTGGGGAGGGGGGTGGCTACACCTTC.

With respect to this clone: Other DNA variants within this sample encode the same CDR3. V is TRBV2 and J is TRBJ2-1; weak D call: TRBD1 (6 bases). Deletions cut 6 bases from V and 6 bases from J, with 9 bases between. The CDR3 is made up of 12 amino acids. Germline V lookup: CDR1 SNHLY, CDR2 FYNNEI. CDR3 amino acids: CASSRDTNEQFF. The CDR3 DNA follows: TGTGCCAGCAGCAGGGACACCAATGAGCAGTTCTTC.

The CDR3 protein is CATSDTGTSGTYEQYF. In nucleotides, the CDR3 is TGTGCCACCAGTGACACCGGGACTAGCGGGACCTACGAGCAGTACTTC. This chain uses TRBV24-1 with TRBJ2-7, with 13 bases aligning to TRBD2. Germline CDR1 and CDR2: KGHDR and SFDVKD. The CDR3 totals 16 residues. Trimming removed 4 bases from V and 2 bases from J; junction bases left unmatched: 4.

This clone was observed a single time. V is TRBV10-3 and J is TRBJ1-1, with 9 bases identical to TRBD1. The CDR3 is 13 residues long. V was clipped by 4 bases and J by 10 bases; unmatched bases: 7. Germline lookup yields CDR1 ENHRY and CDR2 SYGVKD. The CDR3 region has the DNA TGTGCCATCAGTGCGGACAGGGGTTCGGGAGCTTTCTTT. Protein: CAISADRGSGAFF.

Only a few counts were recorded for this clone. The V call is TRBV6-5, the J call TRBJ1-6; 8 nucleotides agree with TRBD1. The ends lost 2 bases at V and 6 bases at J; junction bases unmatched: 6. The CDR3 has 16 amino acids. Looked up from germline, CDR1 is MNHEY and CDR2 is SVGAGI. In DNA form, the CDR3 reads TGTGCCAGCAGTTACGGGGTTGACAGGGGTAATTCACCCCTCCACTTT. Its protein product is CASSYGVDRGNSPLHF.

The chain couples TRBV19 to TRBJ2-4; 7 nucleotides line up with TRBD2. The CDR3 loop spans 14 amino acids. The junction had 7 bases not matched to a gene; V was cut back by 4 bases and J by 7 bases. Germline values: CDR1 LNHDA, CDR2 SQIVND (reference sequence). The CDR3 bases are TGTGCCAGTAGTAAGGCGGGAGAAAGGAACATTCAGTACTTC. Translated, it gives CASSKAGERNIQYF.

The chain links TRBV7-9 to TRBJ1-1; the D gene is possibly TRBD1 (6 bases). The CDR3 is made up of 15 amino acids. Germline-derived CDR1 and CDR2 are SEHNR and FQNEAQ (reference sequence). Trimming took off 5 bases at V and 4 bases at J, with 17 bases between the two ends. The CDR3 nucleotides are TGTGCCAGCAGCCAAGGGACATCCCCTGGCACTGAAGCTTTCTTT. It yields the protein CASSQGTSPGTEAFF.

Many counts were recorded for this clone. Within the sample, other DNA sequences also encode this same CDR3. The chain joins TRBV7-2 to TRBJ2-7; 12 bases are a match to TRBD2. The V segment lost 5 bases and the J segment 6 bases; nucleotides outside the gene matches: 5. The CDR3 is made up of 14 amino acids. The germline V gene encodes CDR1 SGHTA and CDR2 FQGNSA. CDR3 in amino acids: CASSPRLAGAEQYF. CDR3 bases: TGTGCCAGCAGCCCAAGACTAGCGGGAGCCGAGCAGTACTTC.

The chain has TRBV19 and TRBJ1-4, with D perhaps TRBD1 (5 bases). CDR3 length: 18 residues. The germline V gene has CDR1 LNHDA and CDR2 SQIVND (reference sequence). Trimming removed 5 bases from V and 8 bases from J, with 27 bases in between. In nucleotides, the CDR3 is TGTGCCAGTAGTTTCACATCGGGGGAGGCCCCCACGGGGGAAAAACTGTTTTTT. As protein: CASSFTSGEAPTGEKLFF.

The V call is TRBV3-1 (or the pseudogene TRBV3-2), the J call TRBJ1-2, with 7 bases identical to TRBD1. V gave up 6 bases and J gave up 0 bases; unmatched junction bases: 4. The V gene's germline CDR1 is LGHDT and CDR2 YNNKEL (reference sequence). There are 14 residues in the CDR3. CDR3 nucleotide sequence: TGTGCCAGCAGAGACAGGGCTTCTAACTATGGCTACACCTTC. It codes for CASRDRASNYGYTF.

The chain combines TRBV20-1 with TRBJ1-6; tentatively, D is TRBD1 (6 bases). V gave up 3 bases and J gave up 9 bases, with 18 bases separating them. The germline gives CDR1 DFQATT, CDR2 SNEGSKA (reference sequence). The CDR3 has 15 amino acids. The chain's CDR3 is CSASGGRAVSSPLHF. The CDR3 nucleotides read TGCAGTGCTAGTGGGGGCCGGGCGGTTAGTTCACCCCTCCACTTT.

The chain joins TRBV6-5 to TRBJ2-3; the D gene is possibly TRBD2 (6 bases). V shed 6 bases and J shed 3 bases, with 10 bases lying between them. Germline CDR1 MNHEY, CDR2 SVGAGI. The length of the CDR3 is 13 residues. CDR3 amino acids: CASRASATDTQYF. The CDR3 coding sequence is TGTGCCAGCAGGGCTAGCGCTACAGATACGCAGTATTTT.

This clone has only a few counts. The V gene is TRBV6-5, the J gene TRBJ1-1, with no clear D. The CDR3 contains 13 residues. The V and J ends lost 4 bases and 3 bases respectively, with 9 bases between them. The germline gives CDR1 MNHEY, CDR2 SVGAGI. CDR3 region: CASSWNSHTEAFF. In DNA, the CDR3 is TGTGCCAGCAGTTGGAACAGCCACACTGAAGCTTTCTTT.

This chain uses TRBV27 with TRBJ1-6; 7 nucleotides line up with TRBD1. This CDR3 has 15 residues. CDR1 and CDR2 (germline): MNHEY, SMNVEV (reference sequence). Trimming removed 5 bases from V and 7 bases from J; junction bases left unmatched: 8. CDR3 bases: TGTGCCAGCAGTCCCTGGGACAGCATCAATTCACCCCTCCACTTT. Its translation: CASSPWDSINSPLHF.

The rearrangement joins TRBV6-6 to TRBJ1-6; D may be TRBD1 (6 bases). Deletions cut 6 bases from V and 6 bases from J, with 12 bases between. The germline V gene has CDR1 MNHNY and CDR2 SVGAGI (reference sequence). CDR3 length: 14 amino acids. CDR3 bases: TGTGCCAGCAGAAGCCGGGGGGCTAATTCACCCCTCCACTTT. Protein sequence: CASRSRGANSPLHF.

This clone occurred many times. The chain employs TRBV30 and TRBJ1-1; D possibly corresponds to TRBD1 (6 bases). Per the germline V gene, CDR1 is GTSNPN and CDR2 is SVGIG (reference sequence). The V gene lost 6 bases and the J gene lost 7 bases, with 12 bases spanning the gap. The CDR3 covers 11 residues. This CDR3 is CACHRVSEAFF. The CDR3 nucleotides are TGTGCCTGCCACAGGGTAAGTGAAGCTTTCTTT.

The chain carries TRBV5-1 and TRBJ2-5; D remains ambiguous. Germline V lookup: CDR1 SGHRS, CDR2 YFSETQ. The CDR3 totals 13 residues. Trimming took off 4 bases at V and 5 bases at J, with 12 bases between the two ends. Here the CDR3 DNA reads TGCGCCAGCAGCGTTGCTTCCAGGGAGACCCAGTACTTC. It specifies CASSVASRETQYF.

The V and J genes are TRBV9 and TRBJ1-5; possibly TRBD1 for D (5 bases). The CDR3 length is 15 residues. With 0 bases removed from V and 5 bases from J, the gap between germline ends came to 12 bases. The germline V gene encodes CDR1 SGDLS and CDR2 YYNGEE. The DNA of the CDR3 is TGTGCCAGCAGCGTAGGGGGCGAGATAGATCAGCCCCAGCATTTT. Translation gives CASSVGGEIDQPQHF. The variable domain in full, completed from reference TRBV9 and TRBJ1-5, reads DSGVTQTPKHLITATGQRVTLRCSPRSGDLSVYWYQQSLDQGLQFLIQYYNGEERAKGNILERFSAQQFPDLHSELNLSSLELGDSALYFCASSVGGEIDQPQHFGDGTRLSIL.

V and J are TRBV2 and TRBJ2-5; 9 bases map to TRBD2. Germline CDR1 SNHLY, CDR2 FYNNEI. V gave up 9 bases and J gave up 4 bases; unmatched junction bases: 9. The CDR3 is 14 amino acids. The CDR3 nucleotides read TGTGCCAGTTCCGTTAGCGGGAGATCAGAGACCCAGTACTTC. This encodes CASSVSGRSETQYF. The whole variable domain, filled in from reference TRBV2 and TRBJ2-5, reads EPEVTQTPSHQVTQMGQEVILRCVPISNHLYFYWYRQILGQKVEFLVSFYNNEISEKSEIFDDQFSVERPDGSNFTLKIRSTKLEDSAMYFCASSVSGRSETQYFGPGTRLLVL.